The rows below give T cell receptor beta chains drawn from one sample of a study of regulatory dendritic cells for organ transplantation. Which antigens these TCRs recognize remains unknown. Here immunoSEQ multiplex PCR was the method, and the copy in TCRdb shows in-frame clones only, minus some. Of around 12,000 clones listed, nearly 90% are singletons. The specimen was naive CD8+ T cells from blood cultured with regulatory dendritic cells. Receptors originate from a human donor in good health. Each CDR3 is given with its conserved first and last residue. The D gene is left open where the match is weak. Expanded clones get a size class; other rows say once, few or many, or leave the size out.

-	TRBJ1-2	-	TRBV9	TGTGCCAGCAGCGTAGATAGGCAGCCAGACTTCTATGGCTACACCTTC	CASSVDRQPDFYGYTF
-	TRBJ2-3	-	TRBV7-8	TGTGCCAGCAGCTTAGTAGGACCAGATACGCAGTATTTT	CASSLVGPDTQYF
TRBD2	TRBJ2-7	few	TRBV7-2	TGTGCCAGCAGCTCAGCCCGGGACTACTACGAGCAGTACTTC	CASSSARDYYEQYF
-	TRBJ1-1	-	TRBV19	TGTGCCAGTAGCCCGACAGTAATGAACACTGAAGCTTTCTTT	CASSPTVMNTEAFF
-	TRBJ1-4	-	TRBV5-1	TGCGCCAGCAGCAACCCAGGGGAGGATGAAAAACTGTTTTTT	CASSNPGEDEKLFF
-	TRBJ2-4	-	TRBV5-1	TGCGCCAGCAGACAGACACTAGGTGGGGTAAACATTCAGTACTTC	CASRQTLGGVNIQYF
-	TRBJ2-7	-	TRBV19	TGTGCCAGTAGTATGCGTGGGGGACAATTCTACGAGCAGTACTTC	CASSMRGGQFYEQYF
TRBD2	TRBJ2-1	-	TRBV4-1	TGCGCCAGCAGCCAAGGGTATGTGTCGGGCGGGGGGGCTCCTTGGAATGAGCAGTTCTTC	CASSQGYVSGGGAPWNEQFF
TRBD2	TRBJ2-1	-	TRBV6-9	TGTGCCGCTAGCTCTGGGACTAGCCGATACAATGAGCAGTTCTTC	CAASSGTSRYNEQFF
TRBD1	TRBJ1-2	-	TRBV19	TGTGCCAGTAGTCTGGACAGGGATGGCTACACCTTC	CASSLDRDGYTF
TRBD1	TRBJ2-5	-	TRBV6-5	TGTGCCAGCAGTTACTCCGGGACAGCCCAAGAGACCCAGTACTTC	CASSYSGTAQETQYF
-	TRBJ1-3	-	TRBV28	TGTGCCAGCAGTTTATTGATGGGTCCGATAAGCTCTGGAAACACCATATATTTT	CASSLLMGPISSGNTIYF
-	TRBJ2-3	-	TRBV6-6	TGTGCCAGCAGGACAGAAGAACAGCTCGCTACGCAGTATTTT	CASRTEEQLATQYF
-	TRBJ2-5	once	TRBV4-3	TGCGCCAGCAGCCGAATAGCCGGCCTGGAGACCCAGTACTTC	CASSRIAGLETQYF
-	TRBJ1-2	once	TRBV5-6	TGTGCCAGTGGCAGCGACGTTAACTATGGCTACACCTTC	CASGSDVNYGYTF